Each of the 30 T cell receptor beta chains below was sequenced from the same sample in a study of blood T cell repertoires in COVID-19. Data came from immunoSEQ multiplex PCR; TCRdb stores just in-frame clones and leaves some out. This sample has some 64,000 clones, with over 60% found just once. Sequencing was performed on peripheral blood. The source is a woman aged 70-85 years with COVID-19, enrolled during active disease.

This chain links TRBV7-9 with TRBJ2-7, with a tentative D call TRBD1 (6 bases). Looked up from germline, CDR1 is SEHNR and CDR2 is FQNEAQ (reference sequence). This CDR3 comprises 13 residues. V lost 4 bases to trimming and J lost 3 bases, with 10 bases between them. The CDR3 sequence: CASSSGQFYEQYF. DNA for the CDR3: TGTGCCAGCAGCTCGGGACAATTCTACGAGCAGTACTTC.

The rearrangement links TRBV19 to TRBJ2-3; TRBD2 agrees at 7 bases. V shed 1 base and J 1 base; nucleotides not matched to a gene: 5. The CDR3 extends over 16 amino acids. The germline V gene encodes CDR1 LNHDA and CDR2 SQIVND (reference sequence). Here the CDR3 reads CASSIVKRGGTDTQYF. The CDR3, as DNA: TGTGCCAGTAGTATAGTAAAGCGGGGAGGCACAGATACGCAGTATTTT.

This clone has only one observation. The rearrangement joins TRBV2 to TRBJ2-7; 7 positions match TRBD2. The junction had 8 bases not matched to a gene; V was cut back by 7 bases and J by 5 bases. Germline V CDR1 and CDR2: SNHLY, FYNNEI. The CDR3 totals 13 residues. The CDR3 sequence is CASMAGGSDEQYF. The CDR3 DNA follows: TGTGCCAGCATGGCCGGGGGGAGCGACGAGCAGTACTTC.

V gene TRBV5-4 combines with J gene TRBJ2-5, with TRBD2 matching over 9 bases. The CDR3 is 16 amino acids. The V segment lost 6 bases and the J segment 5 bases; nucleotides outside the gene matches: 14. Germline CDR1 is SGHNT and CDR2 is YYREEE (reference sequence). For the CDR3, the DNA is TGTGCCAGCACCTCGGCGGGGGGGCAGGGGAGGGAGACCCAGTACTTC. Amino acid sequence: CASTSAGGQGRETQYF.

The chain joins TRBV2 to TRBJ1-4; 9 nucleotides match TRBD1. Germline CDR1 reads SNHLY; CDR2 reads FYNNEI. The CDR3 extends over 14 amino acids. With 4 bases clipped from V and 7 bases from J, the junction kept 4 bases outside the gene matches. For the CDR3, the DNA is TGTGCCAGCAGTGGGACAGGGGAGGGTGAAAAACTGTTTTTT. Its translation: CASSGTGEGEKLFF.

The CDR3 DNA reads TGTGCCAGTAGCCCCCCCCGGGACAGTGTATATATGAACACTGAAGCTTTCTTT. Translating it yields CASSPPRDSVYMNTEAFF. This rearrangement joins TRBV19 to TRBJ1-1, with 7 bases identical to TRBD1. V shed 6 bases, J shed 0 bases, and the junction held 16 bases outside the gene matches. The CDR3 consists of 18 residues. Germline V lookup: CDR1 LNHDA, CDR2 SQIVND (reference sequence).

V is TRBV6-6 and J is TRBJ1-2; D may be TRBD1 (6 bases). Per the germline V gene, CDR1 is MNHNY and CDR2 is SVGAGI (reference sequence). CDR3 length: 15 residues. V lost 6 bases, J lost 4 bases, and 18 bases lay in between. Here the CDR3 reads CASSLPQGVSYGYTF. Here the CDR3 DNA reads TGTGCCAGCAGCCTCCCACAGGGAGTAAGCTATGGCTACACCTTC.

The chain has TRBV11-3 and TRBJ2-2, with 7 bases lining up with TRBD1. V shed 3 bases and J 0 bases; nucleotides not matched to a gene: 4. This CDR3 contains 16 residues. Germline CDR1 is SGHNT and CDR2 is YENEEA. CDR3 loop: CASSFAQGANTGELFF. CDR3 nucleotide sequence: TGTGCCAGCAGCTTCGCTCAGGGGGCGAACACCGGGGAGCTGTTTTTT.

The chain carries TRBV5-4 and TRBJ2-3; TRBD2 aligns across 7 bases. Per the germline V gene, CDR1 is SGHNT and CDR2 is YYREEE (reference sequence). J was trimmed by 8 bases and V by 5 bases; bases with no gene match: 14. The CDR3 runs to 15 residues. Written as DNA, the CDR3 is TGTGCCAGCAGACCGGGACTTGTAGGGGAGGGTACGCAGTATTTT. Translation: CASRPGLVGEGTQYF.

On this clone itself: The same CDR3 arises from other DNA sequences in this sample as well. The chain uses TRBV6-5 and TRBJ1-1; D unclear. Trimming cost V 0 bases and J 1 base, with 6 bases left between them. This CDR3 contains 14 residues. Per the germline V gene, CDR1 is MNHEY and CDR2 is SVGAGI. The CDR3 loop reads CASSYSPGNTEAFF. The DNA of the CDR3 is TGTGCCAGCAGTTACTCTCCGGGGAACACTGAAGCTTTCTTT.

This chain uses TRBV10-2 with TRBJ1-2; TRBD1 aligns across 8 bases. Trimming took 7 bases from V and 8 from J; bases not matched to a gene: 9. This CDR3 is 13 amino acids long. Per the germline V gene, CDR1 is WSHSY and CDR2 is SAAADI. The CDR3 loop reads CASTSDRGRGYTF. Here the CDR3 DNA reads TGCGCCAGCACTTCCGACAGGGGCCGGGGCTACACCTTC.

CDR3 nucleotides: TGCGCCAGCAGCTTGGGAGGGACAGGGGCCACTGAAGCTTTCTTT. Translated, it gives CASSLGGTGATEAFF. This chain links TRBV5-1 with TRBJ1-1; 10 nucleotides line up with TRBD1. V shed 0 bases and J 4 bases; nucleotides not matched to a gene: 3. CDR1 and CDR2 from the germline V gene are SGHRS and YFSETQ. The CDR3 has 15 residues.

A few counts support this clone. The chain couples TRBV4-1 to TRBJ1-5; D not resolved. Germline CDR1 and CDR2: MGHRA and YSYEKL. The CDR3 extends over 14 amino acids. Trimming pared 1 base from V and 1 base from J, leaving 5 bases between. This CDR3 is CASSQVISNQPQHF. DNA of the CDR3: TGCGCCAGCAGCCAAGTCATCAGCAATCAGCCCCAGCATTTT.

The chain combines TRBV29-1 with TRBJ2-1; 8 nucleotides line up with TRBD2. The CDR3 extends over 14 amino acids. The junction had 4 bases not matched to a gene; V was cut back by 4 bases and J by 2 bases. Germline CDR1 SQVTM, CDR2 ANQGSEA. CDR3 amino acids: CSVARGGPYNEQFF. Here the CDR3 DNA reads TGCAGCGTTGCCCGGGGGGGCCCCTACAATGAGCAGTTCTTC.

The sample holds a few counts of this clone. For the CDR3, the DNA is TGTGCCACCAGCGGGGGACAGGGGTCGGAAAAACTGTTTTTT. Amino acids: CATSGGQGSEKLFF. This chain links TRBV15 with TRBJ1-4; 10 bases agree with TRBD1. The V gene end was trimmed by 5 bases and the J gene end by 8 bases; junction bases not matched to a gene: 5. Germline V gives CDR1 LNHNV, CDR2 YYDKDF (reference sequence). The CDR3 runs to 14 residues.

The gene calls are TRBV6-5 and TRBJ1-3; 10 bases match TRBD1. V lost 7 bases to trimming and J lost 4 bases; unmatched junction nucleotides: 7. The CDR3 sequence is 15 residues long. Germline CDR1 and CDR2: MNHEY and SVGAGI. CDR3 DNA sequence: TGTGCCAGCATTGGGACAGGGGACGGGGGAAACACCATATATTTT. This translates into CASIGTGDGGNTIYF.

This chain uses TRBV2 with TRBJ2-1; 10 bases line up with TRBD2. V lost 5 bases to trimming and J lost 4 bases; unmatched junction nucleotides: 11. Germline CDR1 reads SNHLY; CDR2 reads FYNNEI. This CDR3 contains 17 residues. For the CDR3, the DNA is TGTGCCAGCAGTTTATTGGCTAGCGGGAGCCCATACAATGAGCAGTTCTTC. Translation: CASSLLASGSPYNEQFF. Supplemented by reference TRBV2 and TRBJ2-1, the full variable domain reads EPEVTQTPSHQVTQMGQEVILRCVPISNHLYFYWYRQILGQKVEFLVSFYNNEISEKSEIFDDQFSVERPDGSNFTLKIRSTKLEDSAMYFCASSLLASGSPYNEQFFGPGTRLTVL.

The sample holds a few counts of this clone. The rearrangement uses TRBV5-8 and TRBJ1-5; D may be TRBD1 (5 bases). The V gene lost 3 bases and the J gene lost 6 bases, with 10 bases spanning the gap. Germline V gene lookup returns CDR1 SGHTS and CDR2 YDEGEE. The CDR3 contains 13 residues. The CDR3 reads CASSSGVSQPQHF. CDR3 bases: TGTGCCAGCAGCTCGGGGGTGAGTCAGCCCCAGCATTTT.

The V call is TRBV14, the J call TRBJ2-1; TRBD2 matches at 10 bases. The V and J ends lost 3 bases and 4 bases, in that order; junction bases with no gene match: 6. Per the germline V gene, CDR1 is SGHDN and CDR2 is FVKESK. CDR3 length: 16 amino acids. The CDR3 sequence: CASSHLVAGGYNEQFF. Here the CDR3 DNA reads TGTGCCAGCAGCCATTTGGTAGCGGGGGGTTACAATGAGCAGTTCTTC. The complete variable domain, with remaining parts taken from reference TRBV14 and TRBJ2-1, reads EAGVTQFPSHSVIEKGQTVTLRCDPISGHDNLYWYRRVMGKEIKFLLHFVKESKQDESGMPNNRFLAERTGGTYSTLKVQPAELEDSGVYFCASSHLVAGGYNEQFFGPGTRLTVL.

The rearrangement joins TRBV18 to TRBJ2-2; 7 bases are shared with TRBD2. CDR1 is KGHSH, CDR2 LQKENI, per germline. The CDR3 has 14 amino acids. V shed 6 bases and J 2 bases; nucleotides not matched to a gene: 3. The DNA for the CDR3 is TGTGCCAGCTCCGGACTAGGCAACACCGGGGAGCTGTTTTTT. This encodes CASSGLGNTGELFF.

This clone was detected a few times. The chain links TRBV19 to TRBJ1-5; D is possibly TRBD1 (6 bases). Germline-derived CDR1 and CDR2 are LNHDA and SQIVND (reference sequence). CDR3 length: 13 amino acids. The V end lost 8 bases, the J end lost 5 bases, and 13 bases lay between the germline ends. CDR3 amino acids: CASGVGADQPQHF. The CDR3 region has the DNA TGTGCCAGTGGTGTGGGGGCGGATCAGCCCCAGCATTTT.

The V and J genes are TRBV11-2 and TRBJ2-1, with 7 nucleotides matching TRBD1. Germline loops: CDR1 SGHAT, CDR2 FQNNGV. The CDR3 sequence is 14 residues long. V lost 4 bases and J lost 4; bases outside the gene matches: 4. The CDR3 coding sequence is TGTGCCAGCAGCTCACCGGACAGGTACAATGAGCAGTTCTTC. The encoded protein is CASSSPDRYNEQFF.

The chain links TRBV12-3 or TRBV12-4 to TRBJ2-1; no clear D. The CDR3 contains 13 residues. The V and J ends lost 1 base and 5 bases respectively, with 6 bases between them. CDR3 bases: TGTGCCAGCAGTTTAGGGCTTAACAATGAGCAGTTCTTC. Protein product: CASSLGLNNEQFF.

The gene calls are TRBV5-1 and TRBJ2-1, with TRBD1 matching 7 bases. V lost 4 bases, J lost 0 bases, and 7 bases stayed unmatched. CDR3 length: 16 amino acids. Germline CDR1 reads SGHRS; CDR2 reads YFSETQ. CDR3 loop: CASSGTGDRSYNEQFF. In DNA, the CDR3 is TGCGCCAGCAGCGGAACAGGGGACCGCTCCTACAATGAGCAGTTCTTC.

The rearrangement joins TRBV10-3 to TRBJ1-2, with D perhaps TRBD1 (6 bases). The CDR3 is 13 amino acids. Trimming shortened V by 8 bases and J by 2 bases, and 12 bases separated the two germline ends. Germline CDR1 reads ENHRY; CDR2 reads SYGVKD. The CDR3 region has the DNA TGTGCCATCCAGAACAGGGCGAACTATGGCTACACCTTC. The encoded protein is CAIQNRANYGYTF.

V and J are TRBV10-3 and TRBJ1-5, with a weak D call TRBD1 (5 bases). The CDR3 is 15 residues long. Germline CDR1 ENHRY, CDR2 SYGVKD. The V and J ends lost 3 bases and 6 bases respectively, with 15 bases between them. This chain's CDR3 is CAISEGQGEVQPQHF. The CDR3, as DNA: TGTGCCATCAGTGAAGGGCAGGGCGAGGTTCAGCCCCAGCATTTT.

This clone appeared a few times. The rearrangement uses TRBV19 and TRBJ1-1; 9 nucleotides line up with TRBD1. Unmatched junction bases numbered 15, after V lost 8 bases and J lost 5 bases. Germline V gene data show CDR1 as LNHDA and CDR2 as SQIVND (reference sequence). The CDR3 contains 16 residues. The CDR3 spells CASASRRDRGITEAFF. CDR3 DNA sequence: TGTGCCAGTGCTTCCCGGCGTGACAGGGGGATAACTGAAGCTTTCTTT.

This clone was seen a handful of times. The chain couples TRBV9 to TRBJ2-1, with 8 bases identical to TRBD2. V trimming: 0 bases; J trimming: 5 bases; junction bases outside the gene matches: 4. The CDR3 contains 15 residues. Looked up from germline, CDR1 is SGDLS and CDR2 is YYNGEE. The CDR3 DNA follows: TGTGCCAGCAGCGTAGACGGGGGGGCCGACAATGAGCAGTTCTTC. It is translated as CASSVDGGADNEQFF.

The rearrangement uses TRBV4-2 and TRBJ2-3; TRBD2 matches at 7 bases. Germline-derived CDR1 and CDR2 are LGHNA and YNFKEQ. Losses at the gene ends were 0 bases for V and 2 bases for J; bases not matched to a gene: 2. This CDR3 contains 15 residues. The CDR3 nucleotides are TGTGCCAGCAGCCAAGACGGGGGGTTCACAGATACGCAGTATTTT. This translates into CASSQDGGFTDTQYF.

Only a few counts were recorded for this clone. The CDR3 DNA follows: TGTGCCAGCAGTTACTCGAGGGCTAGCTACAATGAGCAGTTCTTC. This sequence encodes CASSYSRASYNEQFF. The genes are TRBV6-2 or TRBV6-3 and TRBJ2-1, with a tentative D call TRBD2 (5 bases). Trimming took off 0 bases at V and 3 bases at J, with 9 bases between the two ends. Looked up from germline, CDR1 is MNHEY and CDR2 is SVGEGT. The CDR3 extends over 15 amino acids.